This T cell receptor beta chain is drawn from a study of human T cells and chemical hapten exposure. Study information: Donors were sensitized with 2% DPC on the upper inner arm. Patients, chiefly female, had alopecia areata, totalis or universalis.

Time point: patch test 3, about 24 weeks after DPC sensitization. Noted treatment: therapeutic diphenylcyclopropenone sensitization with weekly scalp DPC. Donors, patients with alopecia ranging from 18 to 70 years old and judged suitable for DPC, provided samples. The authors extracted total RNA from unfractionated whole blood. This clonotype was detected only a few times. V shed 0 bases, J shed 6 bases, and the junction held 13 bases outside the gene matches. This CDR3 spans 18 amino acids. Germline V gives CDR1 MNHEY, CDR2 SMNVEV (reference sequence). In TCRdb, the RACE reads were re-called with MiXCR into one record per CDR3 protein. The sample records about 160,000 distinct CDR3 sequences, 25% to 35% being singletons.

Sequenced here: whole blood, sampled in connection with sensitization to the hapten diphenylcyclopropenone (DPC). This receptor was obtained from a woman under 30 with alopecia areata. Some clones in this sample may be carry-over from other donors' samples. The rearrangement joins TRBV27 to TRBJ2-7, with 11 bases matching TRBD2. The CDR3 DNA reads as TGTGCCAGCAGTTTATCACCCCTTCGGGGGACTAGCGGCCGCGAGCAGTACTTC. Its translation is CASSLSPLRGTSGREQYF.